In this sample, the clone carrying this T cell receptor (beta chain) turned up a few times. The antigen remains undetermined. In total, each donor contributed a single heparinised blood draw that averaged about 120 mL. CDR1 and CDR2 (germline): MDHEN, SYDVKM. This CDR3 has 18 residues. V shed 3 bases and J 0 bases; nucleotides not matched to a gene: 9. This entry comes from a study of beta chain features in type 1 diabetes. Study-level background: Healthy donors, compared against patients, showed similar age, gender and cell yields. Study findings and constraints: PCR might pick shorter templates more often, in the same way for patients and controls.

Expressed TCRB transcripts were sequenced after all isolated RNA was converted to cDNA. The table came from immunoSEQ multiplex PCR; TCRdb's copy has only in-frame clones and leaves some out. The sample contains some 180,000 clones, around an eighth of which appear only once. The clonotype comes from a woman between 18 and 30 years old in good health. The V call is TRBV28, the J call TRBJ2-4; 9 bases line up with TRBD2. The sample was central memory CD4+ T cells from blood. The CDR3 region is CASSFRVAGVAAKNIQYF. The CDR3 DNA reads TGTGCCAGCAGTTTTAGGGTAGCGGGAGTTGCAGCCAAAAACATTCAGTACTTC.